This entry concerns a single T cell receptor beta chain. Antigen unknown. Individual cDNA molecules received unique molecular identifiers. Each CDR3 protein gets one entry after TCRdb re-called the 5' RACE reads with MiXCR. The repertoire holds 80,000 to 95,000 distinct CDR3 sequences, with 11% to 15% as singletons. This entry is derived from a study of early T cells in non-severe SARS-CoV-2 infection. In the study overall: Investigators sequenced bulk RNA drawn from unsorted whole blood, and chains remained unpaired. Study-level results: VDJdb-based matching was biased toward anti-spike CD8 responses and missed private and CD4 specificities.

Trimming shortened V by 0 bases and J by 5 bases, and 12 bases separated the two germline ends. The CDR3 covers 15 residues. Looked up from germline, CDR1 is LGHNA and CDR2 is YNFKEQ. The sequencing input was whole blood. The TCR sequence derives from an adult who was a healthcare worker with PCR-confirmed SARS-CoV-2 infection or an uninfected control (not recorded which). The J gene is TRBJ2-3, the V gene TRBV4-2; TRBD2 is a possible D gene (5 bases). The CDR3 bases are TGTGCCAGCAGCCAAGAAAGAGGGCGATTAGATACGCAGTATTTT. Protein: CASSQERGRLDTQYF.